This T cell receptor beta chain derives from a study of control samples from healthy donors and cancer patients. Germline V gene sequence: CDR1 SGHVS, CDR2 FQNEAQ. V lost 3 bases and J lost 2; bases outside the gene matches: 8. CDR3 size: 16 residues. The assay was immunoSEQ multiplex PCR, and TCRdb's table has in-frame clones only and misses some. This sample has around 110,000 clones, with around 90% found just once. This clonotype was sampled from a woman in her 70s in good health. Material for sequencing was blood. This rearrangement joins TRBV7-8 to TRBJ2-3; 7 positions agree with TRBD1. The CDR3 nucleotides are TGTGCCAGCAGCTTCGGACAGGCGACGTTCACAGATACGCAGTATTTT. It translates to CASSFGQATFTDTQYF.